This entry lists 29 T cell receptor beta chains sequenced from one sample in a study of cytomegalovirus exposure and HLA in healthy donors. 13 Jbeta primers and 60 Vbeta primers were used for the PCR. Repertoires were generated with immunoSEQ multiplex PCR, while TCRdb's copy carries only in-frame clones and drops some. The sample shows about 150,000 clones, roughly 80% of them seen only once. The sequencing sample was made of PBMCs. All receptors derive from a middle-aged woman in good health and CMV-seronegative.

V usage is TRBV13 and J usage is TRBJ1-2, with D perhaps TRBD1 (6 bases). The CDR3 sequence is 13 residues long. Per the germline V gene, CDR1 is PRHDT and CDR2 is FYEKMQ (reference sequence). Deletions cut 5 bases from V and 8 bases from J, with 15 bases between. CDR3 in amino acids: CASSLGQIGGYTF. The DNA of the CDR3 is TGTGCCAGCAGCCTCGGACAGATCGGAGGCTACACCTTC.

This chain joins TRBV16 and TRBJ1-4, with a possible D match to TRBD1 (5 bases). V was trimmed by 4 bases and J by 3 bases, leaving 12 bases between them. The CDR3 extends over 15 amino acids. Germline lookup yields CDR1 KGHSY and CDR2 FQNENV. The CDR3 sequence: CASSPLGGANEKLFF. DNA for the CDR3: TGTGCCAGCAGCCCGTTGGGGGGAGCTAATGAAAAACTGTTTTTT. Combining the CDR3 with reference TRBV16 and TRBJ1-4 gives the whole variable domain GEEVAQTPKHLVRGEGQKAKLYCAPIKGHSYVFWYQQVLKNEFKFLISFQNENVFDETGMPKERFSAKCLPNSPCSLEIQATKLEDSAVYFCASSPLGGANEKLFFGSGTQLSVL.

V gene TRBV6-5 combines with J gene TRBJ1-1, with a tentative D call TRBD1 (6 bases). This CDR3 comprises 15 residues. The germline CDR1 and CDR2 sequences are MNHEY and SVGAGI. Between the trimmed V and J ends, which lost 6 bases and 0 bases, there was a span of 14 bases. This CDR3 reads CASSPTGHLNTEAFF. CDR3 nucleotide sequence: TGTGCCAGCAGCCCCACGGGACACTTGAACACTGAAGCTTTCTTT.

The CDR3 DNA is TGTGCCAGCAGCCCGGGAGATTACAGTAATGAAAAACTGTTTTTT. Its protein is CASSPGDYSNEKLFF. The chain links TRBV21-1 to TRBJ1-4. TRBV21-1 is a listed pseudogene. The CDR3 runs to 15 residues.

The chain carries TRBV28 and TRBJ1-5; D is undetermined. The CDR3 consists of 16 residues. Germline values: CDR1 MDHEN, CDR2 SYDVKM. Trimming cost V 4 bases and J 5 bases, with 18 bases left between them. The CDR3 here is CASSSHTAGSHQPQHF. The CDR3 DNA reads as TGTGCCAGCAGTTCCCACACCGCGGGGTCTCATCAGCCCCAGCATTTT.

The CDR3 coding sequence is TGTGCCAGTAGTATCTGGGGGCGGGGGCTCTCCTACGAGCAGTACTTC. This sequence encodes CASSIWGRGLSYEQYF. The chain joins TRBV19 to TRBJ2-7; a weak D match, TRBD2 (7 bases). This CDR3 spans 16 amino acids. Germline CDR1 LNHDA, CDR2 SQIVND (reference sequence). Trimming left V 3 bases short and J 0 bases short, with 15 bases between.

The chain recombines TRBV23-1 with TRBJ1-3; D might be TRBD1 (6 bases). TRBV23-1 is an ORF, with its function uncertain. The CDR3 runs 16 residues. Trimming removed 0 bases from V and 9 bases from J, with 18 bases in between. The chain's CDR3 is CASSQSWGGLESTIYF. Written as DNA, the CDR3 is TGCGCCAGCAGTCAATCGTGGGGGGGCCTGGAGAGCACCATATATTTT.

The chain couples TRBV7-9 to TRBJ1-2, with TRBD1 identical over 7 bases. The J segment lost 5 bases and the V segment lost 5 bases, leaving 17 bases of the junction unmatched. This CDR3 contains 17 residues. Per germline, CDR1 SEHNR and CDR2 FQNEAQ (reference sequence). The CDR3 sequence is CASSGSSGTALDYGYTF. In DNA form, the CDR3 reads TGTGCCAGCAGCGGGTCTTCCGGGACAGCGCTTGATTATGGCTACACCTTC.

The chain joins TRBV5-8 to TRBJ2-1; TRBD2 aligns across 12 bases. Germline loops: CDR1 SGHTS, CDR2 YDEGEE. This CDR3 has 16 amino acids. The V and J ends lost 5 bases and 6 bases, in that order; junction bases with no gene match: 9. CDR3 loop: CASRPSGGASGNEQFF. In nucleotides, the CDR3 is TGTGCCAGCAGACCTAGCGGGGGGGCCTCGGGCAATGAGCAGTTCTTC.

The rearrangement joins TRBV5-1 to TRBJ2-2; D unclear. Germline V gives CDR1 SGHRS, CDR2 YFSETQ. The germline V and J ends were trimmed by 2 bases and 1 base, with 9 bases remaining between them. The CDR3 is made up of 15 amino acids. The CDR3 DNA follows: TGCGCCAGCAGCTTAGCAGGCCGGAACACCGGGGAGCTGTTTTTT. It specifies CASSLAGRNTGELFF.

The chain recombines TRBV5-1 with TRBJ1-1, with 7 nucleotides matching TRBD1. Germline V gene lookup returns CDR1 SGHRS and CDR2 YFSETQ. The J segment lost 3 bases and the V segment lost 4 bases, leaving 9 bases of the junction unmatched. The CDR3 covers 15 residues. In DNA, the CDR3 is TGCGCCAGCAGCATTAGAAGGACAGGTGACACTGAAGCTTTCTTT. It codes for CASSIRRTGDTEAFF.

This chain joins TRBV6-4 and TRBJ2-1; D is undetermined. Trimming stripped 0 bases from V and 5 bases from J, with 11 bases between. Germline assignment: CDR1 MRHNA and CDR2 SNTAGT. The CDR3 covers 15 residues. The DNA for the CDR3 is TGTGCCAGCAGTGACTCTGGGCTAAGAAACAATGAGCAGTTCTTC. As protein: CASSDSGLRNNEQFF.

The CDR3 DNA follows: TGTGCCAGCAGCTTGGTGTTAGCGGGGGGGAGCTCCTACGAGCAGTACTTC. Translated: CASSLVLAGGSSYEQYF. This chain links TRBV5-6 with TRBJ2-7; 11 bases align to TRBD2. This CDR3 is built from 17 residues. CDR1 SGHDT and CDR2 YYEEEE come from the germline V gene. V dropped 0 bases and J dropped 0; count of bases not matched to a gene: 5.

The chain recombines TRBV9 with TRBJ1-1; perhaps TRBD1 as D (5 bases). CDR3 length: 14 residues. Trimming stripped 0 bases from V and 5 bases from J, with 11 bases between. Germline V gene sequence: CDR1 SGDLS, CDR2 YYNGEE. CDR3 sequence: CASSVGGAETEAFF. For the CDR3, the DNA is TGTGCCAGCAGCGTAGGCGGGGCCGAGACTGAAGCTTTCTTT.

This clone was observed once. V usage is TRBV10-2 and J usage is TRBJ1-2; D remains unclear. Germline-derived CDR1 and CDR2 are WSHSY and SAAADI. This CDR3 has 15 amino acids. Trimming stripped 6 bases from V and 8 bases from J, with 22 bases between. The CDR3 region is CASSGFWEGGRGYTF. As DNA, the CDR3 is TGCGCCAGCAGCGGTTTTTGGGAGGGAGGCAGAGGCTACACCTTC.

The chain is built from TRBV10-3 and TRBJ2-2; tentatively, D is TRBD1 (5 bases). Germline assignment: CDR1 ENHRY and CDR2 SYGVKD. The CDR3 totals 13 residues. V lost 8 bases and J lost 8, with 15 bases in between. This CDR3 reads CAIGARTHGELFF. CDR3 nucleotide sequence: TGTGCCATCGGGGCCCGAACGCATGGGGAGCTGTTTTTT.

This chain links TRBV28 with TRBJ1-1; D not resolved. The CDR3 spans 12 residues. Germline CDR1 reads MDHEN; CDR2 reads SYDVKM. Trimming took 3 bases from V and 4 from J, leaving 6 bases between them. CDR3 nucleotide sequence: TGTGCCAGCAGTTTCGGTCGCACTGAAGCTTTCTTT. This sequence encodes CASSFGRTEAFF.

The V gene is TRBV6-6, the J gene TRBJ2-7; possible D gene TRBD1, 6 bases. The CDR3 is made up of 12 amino acids. Germline CDR1 MNHNY, CDR2 SVGAGI (reference sequence). V lost 8 bases and J 2 bases, leaving 10 bases between the germline ends. For the CDR3, the DNA is TGTGCCAGCGAACAGGGCCCCTACGAGCAGTACTTC. Encoded protein: CASEQGPYEQYF.

This chain joins TRBV27 and TRBJ1-5, with TRBD1 identical over 7 bases. There are 13 residues in the CDR3. Germline V CDR1 and CDR2: MNHEY, SMNVEV (reference sequence). The V gene end was trimmed by 4 bases and the J gene end by 6 bases; junction bases not matched to a gene: 3. The CDR3 reads CASSYDRAQPQHF. CDR3 nucleotide sequence: TGTGCCAGCAGTTATGACAGGGCTCAGCCCCAGCATTTT.

The V and J genes are TRBV7-9 and TRBJ2-2; D may be TRBD2 (5 bases). CDR3 length: 14 residues. CDR1 and CDR2 from the germline V gene are SEHNR and FQNEAQ (reference sequence). The V gene lost 2 bases and the J gene lost 5 bases, with 9 bases spanning the gap. As DNA, the CDR3 is TGTGCCAGCAGCTTACCCCCGGGGACCGGGGAGCTGTTTTTT. It yields the protein CASSLPPGTGELFF.

This clone has a single count. The chain employs TRBV11-2 and TRBJ2-5, with D perhaps TRBD1 (6 bases). Trimming cost V 0 bases and J 4 bases, with 9 bases left between them. The germline V gene has CDR1 SGHAT and CDR2 FQNNGV. The CDR3 extends over 14 amino acids. The CDR3 sequence is CASSLDGTLETQYF. CDR3 nucleotides: TGTGCCAGCAGCTTAGATGGGACACTAGAGACCCAGTACTTC.

This clone came up a few times. The V call is TRBV6-5, the J call TRBJ2-1; possibly TRBD1 for D (5 bases). The V end lost 7 bases, the J end lost 3 bases, and 10 bases lay between the germline ends. Per the germline V gene, CDR1 is MNHEY and CDR2 is SVGAGI. The CDR3 contains 13 residues. CDR3 nucleotides: TGTGCCAGCACGGCAGGGCACTACAATGAGCAGTTCTTC. Translating it yields CASTAGHYNEQFF.

CDR3 DNA sequence: TGTGCCAGCAGCTTAGGAGCAGCTAGCGGCCAAGAGACCCAGTACTTC. The encoded protein is CASSLGAASGQETQYF. V and J are TRBV7-9 and TRBJ2-5; TRBD2 aligns across 7 bases. After removal of 1 base from V and 1 base from J, the junction contained 6 bases not matched to a gene. The CDR3 covers 16 residues. Looked up from germline, CDR1 is SEHNR and CDR2 is FQNEAQ (reference sequence).

The chain carries TRBV7-2 and TRBJ1-3, with D unclear. V gave up 5 bases and J gave up 6 bases, with 8 bases separating them. The CDR3 contains 12 residues. Per the germline V gene, CDR1 is SGHTA and CDR2 is FQGNSA. This CDR3 is CASSRLANTIYF. The CDR3 DNA is TGTGCCAGCAGCCGACTCGCAAACACCATATATTTT. Using reference TRBV7-2 and TRBJ1-3 for the parts outside the CDR3, the full variable domain is GAGVSQSPSNKVTEKGKDVELRCDPISGHTALYWYRQSLGQGLEFLIYFQGNSAPDKSGLPSDRFSAERTGGSVSTLTIQRTQQEDSAVYLCASSRLANTIYFGEGSWLTVV.

This clone was observed a few times. The chain combines TRBV6-5 with TRBJ1-6, with a tentative D call TRBD1 (6 bases). V lost 6 bases to trimming and J lost 7 bases, with 13 bases between them. Germline-derived CDR1 and CDR2 are MNHEY and SVGAGI. The CDR3 contains 14 residues. This chain's CDR3 is CASRNRVRNSPLHF. The CDR3 DNA follows: TGTGCCAGCAGGAACAGGGTTCGGAATTCACCCCTCCACTTT.

This clone was counted a single time. The rearrangement joins TRBV6-4 to TRBJ1-1; 9 nucleotides agree with TRBD1. J was trimmed by 5 bases and V by 6 bases; bases with no gene match: 7. This CDR3 region has 14 residues. Germline CDR1 MRHNA, CDR2 SNTAGT. CDR3 coding DNA: TGTGCCAGCAGCGTCGGGACAGGGTATACTGAAGCTTTCTTT. Its translation is CASSVGTGYTEAFF.

The CDR3: CASRPTGGESDTQYF. The CDR3 nucleotides are TGTGCCAGCAGACCTACAGGGGGCGAATCAGATACGCAGTATTTT. The chain combines TRBV2 with TRBJ2-3; TRBD1 matches at 9 bases. This CDR3 is 15 amino acids long. Trimming took 6 bases from V and 4 from J; bases not matched to a gene: 8. Germline assignment: CDR1 SNHLY and CDR2 FYNNEI.

The chain joins TRBV29-1 to TRBJ1-2, with TRBD1 matching over 7 bases. The CDR3 length is 13 residues. V dropped 4 bases and J dropped 8; count of bases not matched to a gene: 10. Germline values: CDR1 SQVTM, CDR2 ANQGSEA. The CDR3 loop reads CSVGSTGLKGYTF. The CDR3 region has the DNA TGCAGCGTTGGATCGACAGGGCTGAAGGGCTACACCTTC.

The chain is built from TRBV5-1 and TRBJ1-2; D is perhaps TRBD1 (6 bases). The ends were cut back, 4 bases at V and 3 bases at J, with 10 bases in the middle. The CDR3 runs 13 residues. CDR1 and CDR2 (germline): SGHRS, YFSETQ. The CDR3 is CASSPDSDYGYTF. The DNA of the CDR3 is TGCGCCAGCAGCCCGGACAGCGACTATGGCTACACCTTC.